Presented here are 32 T cell receptor beta chains from one specimen sequenced in a study of tissue T cells after allogeneic stem cell transplantation. The data were produced by immunoSEQ multiplex PCR, yet TCRdb's version contains in-frame clones alone and is incomplete. This sample has 700 or so clones, with 76% found just once. The sample here was mid-colon tissue, taken at autopsy. The receptors originated from a female patient between 18 and 55 years old with steroid-refractory graft-versus-host disease after an allogeneic stem cell transplant. The graft donor may be the source of some T cells.

The rearrangement joins TRBV28 to TRBJ1-6, with 8 bases matching TRBD1. This CDR3 is built from 15 residues. Germline CDR1 MDHEN, CDR2 SYDVKM. The ends lost 5 bases at V and 8 bases at J; junction bases unmatched: 8. The chain's CDR3 is CASSLLTGADSPLHF. CDR3 in DNA: TGTGCCAGCAGTCTCCTGACAGGGGCAGATTCACCCCTCCACTTT.

By share, this clone ranks as hyperexpanded. The rearrangement joins TRBV7-9 to TRBJ1-1; D unresolved. This CDR3 comprises 12 residues. V lost 3 bases and J lost 4, with 6 bases in between. CDR1 is SEHNR and CDR2 is FQNEAQ in the germline V gene (reference sequence). CDR3 sequence: CASSFSITEAFF. The CDR3 nucleotides are TGTGCCAGCAGCTTCTCCATCACTGAAGCTTTCTTT.

The rearrangement uses TRBV27 and TRBJ1-5; 10 nucleotides line up with TRBD1. J lost 3 bases, V lost 5 bases, and 7 bases had no gene match. The CDR3 length is 16 residues. Germline V gene data show CDR1 as MNHEY and CDR2 as SMNVEV (reference sequence). The CDR3 coding sequence is TGTGCCAGCAGTCCAACGACAGGGGGCCTCAATCAGCCCCAGCATTTT. Amino acid sequence: CASSPTTGGLNQPQHF.

V usage is TRBV13 and J usage is TRBJ2-7; D gene ambiguous. The CDR3 runs to 19 residues. Between the trimmed V and J ends, which lost 4 bases and 2 bases, there was a span of 27 bases. CDR1 is PRHDT, CDR2 FYEKMQ, per germline (reference sequence). The CDR3, as DNA: TGTGCCAGCAGCTCATTGGGTATAGGACGGCATAAAAAAACCTACGAGCAGTACTTC. Protein sequence: CASSSLGIGRHKKTYEQYF.

The CDR3 sequence is CASSVGRDSRYGYTF. CDR3 bases: TGTGCCAGCAGCGTAGGGAGGGACAGTCGTTATGGCTACACCTTC. The chain is built from TRBV9 and TRBJ1-2; 7 bases align to TRBD1. J gave up 5 bases and V 0 bases, and 7 bases lay outside the gene matches. CDR3 size: 15 residues. Germline loops: CDR1 SGDLS, CDR2 YYNGEE.

The rearrangement uses TRBV7-9 and TRBJ2-5; the match to TRBD2 covers 8 bases. The CDR3 is made up of 14 amino acids. The junction had 6 bases not matched to a gene; V was cut back by 5 bases and J by 4 bases. Germline values: CDR1 SEHNR, CDR2 FQNEAQ (reference sequence). The CDR3 DNA sequence: TGTGCCAGCAGCACCGGACTAGCCGGAGAGACCCAGTACTTC. This translates into CASSTGLAGETQYF. Full variable domain (remainder filled in from reference TRBV7-9 and TRBJ2-5): DTGVSQNPRHKITKRGQNVTFRCDPISEHNRLYWYRQTLGQGPEFLTYFQNEAQLEKSRLLSDRFSAERPKGSFSTLEIQRTEQGDSAMYLCASSTGLAGETQYFGPGTRLLVL.

This chain links TRBV20-1 with TRBJ2-4, with D perhaps TRBD1 (6 bases). V lost 5 bases, J lost 14 bases, and 13 bases lay in between. Germline lookup yields CDR1 DFQATT and CDR2 SNEGSKA (reference sequence). The CDR3 has 10 amino acids. This CDR3 reads CSAGGQRKYF. CDR3 DNA sequence: TGCAGTGCTGGCGGACAGAGGAAGTACTTC.

By frequency in the sample, this clone is hyperexpanded. This chain uses TRBV12-3 or TRBV12-4 with TRBJ2-7; D is undetermined. Trimming left V 5 bases short and J 1 base short, with 3 bases between. The length of the CDR3 is 11 residues. This chain's CDR3 is CASSQSYEQYF. CDR3 DNA: TGTGCCAGCAGTCAATCCTACGAGCAGTACTTC.

This sequence joins TRBV5-1 and TRBJ2-7; D is undetermined. The CDR3 loop spans 14 amino acids. V was pared by 0 bases and J by 0 bases, with 7 bases between. Germline V gene sequence: CDR1 SGHRS, CDR2 YFSETQ. CDR3 in amino acids: CASSLVDTSYEQYF. CDR3 DNA sequence: TGCGCCAGCAGCTTGGTCGACACCTCCTACGAGCAGTACTTC.

This chain joins TRBV4-1 and TRBJ1-6; D is perhaps TRBD1 (5 bases). CDR1 and CDR2 from the germline V gene are MGHRA and YSYEKL. V was cut by 4 bases and J by 5 bases, with 12 bases left in between. The CDR3 contains 15 residues. The CDR3 is CASSLYRGDNSPLHF. In DNA, the CDR3 is TGCGCCAGCAGCCTGTATAGGGGTGATAATTCACCCCTCCACTTT.

The chain combines TRBV5-1 with TRBJ1-1; tentative D call: TRBD1 (5 bases). This CDR3 spans 15 amino acids. Per the germline V gene, CDR1 is SGHRS and CDR2 is YFSETQ. V lost 0 bases to trimming and J lost 5 bases, with 14 bases between them. The CDR3 region has the DNA TGCGCCAGCAGCTTGGTAGGGGCGAGGAGGACTGAAGCTTTCTTT. Its translation is CASSLVGARRTEAFF.

The rearrangement links TRBV6-2 or TRBV6-3 to TRBJ2-1; 7 bases map to TRBD1. J lost 8 bases, V lost 0 bases, and 10 bases had no gene match. CDR3 length equals 16 residues. Germline lookup yields CDR1 MNHEY and CDR2 SVGEGT. CDR3 bases: TGTGCCAGCAGTTACTCCATACGACAGGGCTCCTATGAGCAGTTCTTC. Its translation is CASSYSIRQGSYEQFF.

The chain carries TRBV24-1 and TRBJ2-3, with 8 bases that match TRBD2. The CDR3 consists of 14 residues. CDR1 is KGHDR and CDR2 is SFDVKD in the germline V gene. V shed 6 bases, J shed 4 bases, and the junction held 5 bases outside the gene matches. The CDR3 DNA follows: TGTGCCACCAGTAAGAGCGGGAGCGCAGATACGCAGTATTTT. It translates to CATSKSGSADTQYF.

This chain connects TRBV6-6 to TRBJ2-5; D is possibly TRBD2 (5 bases). Deletions cut 6 bases from V and 5 bases from J, with 16 bases between. CDR1 and CDR2 (germline): MNHNY, SVGAGI (reference sequence). The CDR3 loop spans 14 amino acids. CDR3 sequence reads: CASSPPGSGETQYF. DNA for the CDR3: TGTGCCAGCAGCCCGCCGGGGTCGGGGGAGACCCAGTACTTC.

This chain joins TRBV28 and TRBJ2-7, with D tentatively TRBD1 (5 bases). With 3 bases removed from V and 3 bases from J, the gap between germline ends came to 12 bases. This CDR3 region has 14 residues. Germline CDR1 reads MDHEN; CDR2 reads SYDVKM. CDR3 bases: TGTGCCAGCAGTTTCGCAGGGAACATCTACGAGCAGTACTTC. Encoded protein: CASSFAGNIYEQYF.

V and J are TRBV12-3 or TRBV12-4 and TRBJ1-2, with 8 bases fitting TRBD1. J gave up 8 bases and V 6 bases, and 8 bases lay outside the gene matches. The CDR3 is made up of 13 amino acids. The CDR3 sequence is CASSPGTGIGYTF. CDR3 DNA sequence: TGTGCCAGCAGCCCCGGGACAGGAATCGGCTACACCTTC.

CDR3 protein: CASSPLRDYSSYEQYF. In nucleotides, the CDR3 is TGTGCCAGCAGCCCCCTCCGGGACTACAGCTCCTACGAGCAGTACTTC. The genes are TRBV7-9 and TRBJ2-7; TRBD2 matches at 7 bases. Germline CDR1 is SEHNR and CDR2 is FQNEAQ (reference sequence). V lost 5 bases, J lost 0 bases, and 10 bases stayed unmatched. The CDR3 length is 16 residues.

The chain combines TRBV6-1 with TRBJ2-1; 13 bases map to TRBD2. The trim removed 0 bases at V and 7 bases at J, leaving 15 bases unmatched. From germline, CDR1 is MNHNS and CDR2 SASEGT. The CDR3 length is 20 residues. The CDR3 DNA is TGTGCCAGCAGTGAAGCGCGACTAAAAGGGTGGACTAGCGGGAGAAATGAGCAGTTCTTC. Amino acid sequence: CASSEARLKGWTSGRNEQFF.

The chain has TRBV5-1 and TRBJ1-6; D might be TRBD1 (5 bases). V shed 2 bases and J shed 9 bases, with 15 bases lying between them. Germline V gene lookup returns CDR1 SGHRS and CDR2 YFSETQ. This CDR3 has 15 amino acids. CDR3 bases: TGCGCCAGCAGCTTTCTTGGGGTGGGGGTTTCACCCCTCCACTTT. It codes for CASSFLGVGVSPLHF. The variable domain in full, with the rest retrieved from reference TRBV5-1 and TRBJ1-6, is KAGVTQTPRYLIKTRGQQVTLSCSPISGHRSVSWYQQTPGQGLQFLFEYFSETQRNKGNFPGRFSGRQFSNSRSEMNVSTLELGDSALYLCASSFLGVGVSPLHFGNGTRLTVT.

This clone is deemed hyperexpanded. The V gene is TRBV3-1 (or the pseudogene TRBV3-2), the J gene TRBJ2-2, with D tentatively TRBD2 (6 bases). The CDR3 is made up of 16 amino acids. V gave up 5 bases and J gave up 3 bases, with 16 bases separating them. Germline assignment: CDR1 LGHDT and CDR2 YNNKEL (reference sequence). This chain's CDR3 is CASSSGVRWDTGELFF. The CDR3 DNA reads TGTGCCAGCAGCTCGGGGGTCCGTTGGGACACCGGGGAGCTGTTTTTT.

The table lists this clone with a count of one. The rearrangement joins TRBV5-1 to TRBJ2-1; perhaps TRBD1 as D (6 bases). The V gene's germline CDR1 is SGHRS and CDR2 YFSETQ. The ends were cut back, 4 bases at V and 2 bases at J, with 13 bases in the middle. The length of the CDR3 is 15 residues. The CDR3 DNA reads as TGCGCCAGCAGCGCTTACGGGACACCCTACAATGAGCAGTTCTTC. This sequence encodes CASSAYGTPYNEQFF.

The chain uses TRBV5-4 and TRBJ2-7; 12 nucleotides agree with TRBD1. CDR3 length: 14 residues. J was trimmed by 4 bases and V by 3 bases; bases with no gene match: 2. The germline gives CDR1 SGHNT, CDR2 YYREEE (reference sequence). CDR3 loop: CASSWDRGQYEQYF. Written as DNA, the CDR3 is TGTGCCAGCAGCTGGGACAGGGGGCAATACGAGCAGTACTTC.

The chain couples TRBV4-1 to TRBJ1-5, with D possibly TRBD1 on 5 matching bases. The CDR3 extends over 15 amino acids. CDR1 is MGHRA and CDR2 is YSYEKL in the germline V gene. Trimming took off 1 base at V and 2 bases at J, with 9 bases between the two ends. The CDR3 spells CASSQGGWGNQPQHF. CDR3 in DNA: TGCGCCAGCAGCCAAGGGGGCTGGGGCAATCAGCCCCAGCATTTT.

This sequence joins TRBV28 and TRBJ1-6, with a weak D call TRBD1 (5 bases). From germline, CDR1 is MDHEN and CDR2 SYDVKM. The CDR3 is 18 residues long. V lost 3 bases to trimming and J lost 2 bases, with 17 bases between them. DNA for the CDR3: TGTGCCAGCAGTTTTGGGGCAGAAAACGACCCCTATAATTCACCCCTCCACTTT. It encodes CASSFGAENDPYNSPLHF.

The chain links TRBV4-1 to TRBJ1-2; weak D call: TRBD1 (5 bases). Germline CDR1 MGHRA, CDR2 YSYEKL. CDR3 length: 13 residues. Trimming removed 2 bases from V and 2 bases from J, with 6 bases in between. The CDR3, as DNA: TGCGCCAGCAGCCAAAGGGGAAACTATGGCTACACCTTC. As protein: CASSQRGNYGYTF.

The J gene is TRBJ1-2, the V gene TRBV10-3; 7 bases agree with TRBD1. CDR3 length: 14 residues. Losses at the gene ends were 5 bases for V and 6 bases for J; bases not matched to a gene: 9. Germline CDR1 ENHRY, CDR2 SYGVKD. CDR3 in amino acids: CAISRQGRRDGYTF. CDR3 DNA sequence: TGTGCCATCAGTAGACAGGGCCGGAGGGATGGCTACACCTTC.

There are a few counts of this clone. The J gene is TRBJ2-7, the V gene TRBV10-1; 8 bases line up with TRBD2. With 5 bases clipped from V and 4 bases from J, the junction kept 7 bases outside the gene matches. From germline, CDR1 is WNHNN and CDR2 SYGVQD (reference sequence). This CDR3 has 14 amino acids. The CDR3 loop reads CASSPGLDGYEQYF. In DNA form, the CDR3 reads TGCGCCAGCAGTCCGGGACTAGACGGTTACGAGCAGTACTTC.

DNA for the CDR3: TGTGCCAGCAGCCTCCAATACAACTCTGGAAACACCATATATTTT. Its translation is CASSLQYNSGNTIYF. The chain employs TRBV5-6 and TRBJ1-3; D is ambiguous. The CDR3 covers 15 residues. The V gene lost 4 bases and the J gene lost 0 bases, with 11 bases spanning the gap. Per germline, CDR1 SGHDT and CDR2 YYEEEE.

This chain joins TRBV19 and TRBJ1-3; D gene uncertain. The length of the CDR3 is 15 residues. V was pared by 4 bases and J by 4 bases, with 14 bases between. Germline V gene data show CDR1 as LNHDA and CDR2 as SQIVND (reference sequence). The CDR3 here is CASSTLRERGNTIYF. CDR3 nucleotide sequence: TGTGCCAGTAGTACCTTGAGGGAACGGGGAAACACCATATATTTT. The whole variable domain, remainder taken from reference TRBV19 and TRBJ1-3, is DGGITQSPKYLFRKEGQNVTLSCEQNLNHDAMYWYRQDPGQGLRLIYYSQIVNDFQKGDIAEGYSVSREKKESFPLTVTSAQKNPTAFYLCASSTLRERGNTIYFGEGSWLTVV.

This clone came up once. The chain joins TRBV5-1 to TRBJ2-7; the D gene is possibly TRBD2 (5 bases). The CDR3 is 14 amino acids. Germline loops: CDR1 SGHRS, CDR2 YFSETQ. V lost 0 bases, J lost 4 bases, and 11 bases lay in between. The CDR3 DNA reads as TGCGCCAGCAGCTTGGTGGGGAGTCGATACGAGCAGTACTTC. Amino acids: CASSLVGSRYEQYF. The full variable domain, in which reference TRBV5-1 and TRBJ2-7 provide the parts outside the CDR3, is KAGVTQTPRYLIKTRGQQVTLSCSPISGHRSVSWYQQTPGQGLQFLFEYFSETQRNKGNFPGRFSGRQFSNSRSEMNVSTLELGDSALYLCASSLVGSRYEQYFGPGTRLTVT.

J is TRBJ2-7 and V is TRBV9, with D perhaps matching TRBD2 (6 bases). V was shortened by 7 bases and J by 3 bases, with 17 bases between the two germline ends. The germline gives CDR1 SGDLS, CDR2 YYNGEE. This CDR3 has 14 amino acids. For the CDR3, the DNA is TGTGCCAGCGCCAAGGGAGGCCTCATCTACGAGCAGTACTTC. Protein sequence: CASAKGGLIYEQYF.

This chain links TRBV28 with TRBJ1-5; maybe TRBD1 (5 bases). From germline, CDR1 is MDHEN and CDR2 SYDVKM. CDR3 size: 15 residues. The V and J ends lost 7 bases and 4 bases respectively, with 17 bases between them. CDR3 DNA: TGTGCCAGCATTAGTAGGCAGGGCTGGAATCAGCCCCAGCATTTT. This gives the protein CASISRQGWNQPQHF.